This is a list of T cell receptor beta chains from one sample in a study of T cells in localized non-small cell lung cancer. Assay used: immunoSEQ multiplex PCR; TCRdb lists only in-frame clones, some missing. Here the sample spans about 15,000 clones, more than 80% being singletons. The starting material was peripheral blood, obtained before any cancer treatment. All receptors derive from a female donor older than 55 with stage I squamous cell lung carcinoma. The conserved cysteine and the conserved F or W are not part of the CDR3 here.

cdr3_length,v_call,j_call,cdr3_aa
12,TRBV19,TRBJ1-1,ASSVGRGGTEAF
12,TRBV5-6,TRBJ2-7,ASRKKGRAYEQY
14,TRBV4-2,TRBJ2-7,ASSQEMVAGGYEQY
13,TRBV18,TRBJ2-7,ASSPRNRPGYEQY
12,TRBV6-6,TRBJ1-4,ASSYDGFNEKLF
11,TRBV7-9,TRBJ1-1,ASSVTEAPEAF
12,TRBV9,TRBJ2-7,ASSVTGLSYEQY
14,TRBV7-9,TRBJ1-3,AGSADTGSSGNTIY
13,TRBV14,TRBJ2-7,ASSPGLAGGYEQY
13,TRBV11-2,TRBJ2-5,ASSLVLASGETQY
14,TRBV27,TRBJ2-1,ASRPLDPGEGHEQF
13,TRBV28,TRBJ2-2,ASTARGRDTGELF
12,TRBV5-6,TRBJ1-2,ASSIRGQGRSYT
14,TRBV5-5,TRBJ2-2,ASSLGLAELTGELF
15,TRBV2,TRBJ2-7,ASSDLGGSGRRGEQY
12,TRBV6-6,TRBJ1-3,ASSYSGQLYTIY
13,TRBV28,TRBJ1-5,ASSRPFAGNQPQH
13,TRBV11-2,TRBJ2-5,ASSARRPTQETQY
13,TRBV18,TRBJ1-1,ASSRGGFLNTEAF
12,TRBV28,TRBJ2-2,ASNPDTFTGELF
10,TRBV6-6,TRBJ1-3,ASREGGNTIY
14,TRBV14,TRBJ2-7,ASSTRTSGFSYEQY
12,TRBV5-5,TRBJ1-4,ASSLEQYNEKLF
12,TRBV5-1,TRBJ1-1,ASSLGGLNTEAF
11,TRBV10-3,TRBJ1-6,ATEQGSGSPLH
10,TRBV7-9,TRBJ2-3,ASSPGRYTQY
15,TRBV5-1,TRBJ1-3,ASSFSSTGASGNTIY
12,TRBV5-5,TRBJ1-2,ASSIPGTNYGYT
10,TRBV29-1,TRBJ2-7,SVEGQGDEQY
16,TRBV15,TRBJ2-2,ATSFRDPRQGAGGELF
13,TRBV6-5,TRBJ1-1,ASSFHRERITEAF
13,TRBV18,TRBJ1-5,ASSPPGQGNQPQH
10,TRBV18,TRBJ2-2,ASSPNTGELF
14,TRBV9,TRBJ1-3,ASRRGLTGSGNTIY
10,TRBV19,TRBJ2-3,ASSPTGDTQY
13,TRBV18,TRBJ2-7,ASSPKNPPPYEQY
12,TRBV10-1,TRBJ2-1,ASSDPGPSIEQF
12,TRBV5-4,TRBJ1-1,ASSIRAGSTEAF
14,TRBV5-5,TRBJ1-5,ASSLAPTGINQPQH
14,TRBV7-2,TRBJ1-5,ASSLIVPGGNQPQH
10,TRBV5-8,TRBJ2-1,ASSLLGNEQF
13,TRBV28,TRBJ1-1,ASRPPQGKNTEAF
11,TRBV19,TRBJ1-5,ASSMRGGQPQH
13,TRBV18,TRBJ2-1,ASSPAGYSYNEQF
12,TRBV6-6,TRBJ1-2,ASSLAGTDYGYT
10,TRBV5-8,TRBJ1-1,ASSSDRSEAF
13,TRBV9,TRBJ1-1,ASRAPSGTNTEAF
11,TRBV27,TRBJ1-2,ASSYNANYGYT
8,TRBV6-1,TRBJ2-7,ASSGHEQY
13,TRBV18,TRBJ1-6,ASSPGGSYNSPLH
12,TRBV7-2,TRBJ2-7,ASSLAGQGIEQY